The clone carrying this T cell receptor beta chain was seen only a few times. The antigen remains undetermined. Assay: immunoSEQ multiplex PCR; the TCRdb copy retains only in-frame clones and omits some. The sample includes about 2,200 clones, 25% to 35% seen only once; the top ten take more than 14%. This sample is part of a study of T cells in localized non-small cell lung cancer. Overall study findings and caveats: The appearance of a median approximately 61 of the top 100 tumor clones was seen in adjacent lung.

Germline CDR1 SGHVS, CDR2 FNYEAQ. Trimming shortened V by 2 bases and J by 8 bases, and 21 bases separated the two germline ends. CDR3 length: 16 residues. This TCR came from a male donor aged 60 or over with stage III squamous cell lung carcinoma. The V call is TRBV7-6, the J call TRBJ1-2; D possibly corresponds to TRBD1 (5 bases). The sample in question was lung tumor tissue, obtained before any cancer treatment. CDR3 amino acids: CASSLNDLWGEYGYTF. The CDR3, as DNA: TGTGCCAGCAGCTTAAATGACCTGTGGGGGGAGTACGGCTACACCTTC.